The 8 T cell receptor beta chains in this list originate from one sample, sequenced in a study of blood T cell repertoires in COVID-19 (TCRdb year 2020). The library came from the immunoSEQ multiplex PCR assay. As stored in TCRdb, this immuneACCESS dataset retains in-frame rearrangements with V and J assigned. A fraction of the clones does not appear; measured against another copy, unresolved V genes explain less than half of the discrepancy, and the remainder lacks a known reason. This sample is represented by about 250,000 clones; over 80% of them were singletons. The top ten constitute 3.1% of the sample. The sample consisted of PBMCs or T cells enriched from blood (not recorded which). These receptors were taken from a middle-aged woman who had been exposed to COVID-19.

The chain couples TRBV6-2 or TRBV6-3 to TRBJ1-1; D is undetermined. The length of the CDR3 is 13 residues. CDR1 and CDR2 (germline): MNHEY, SVGEGT. Between the trimmed V and J ends, which lost 5 bases and 0 bases, there was a span of 7 bases. CDR3 coding DNA: TGTGCCAGCAGTGACACCATGAACACTGAAGCTTTCTTT. Translation gives CASSDTMNTEAFF.

V and J are TRBV9 and TRBJ2-1, with 7 nucleotides matching TRBD2. The CDR3 has 16 amino acids. From germline, CDR1 is SGDLS and CDR2 YYNGEE. The V segment lost 3 bases and the J segment 6 bases; nucleotides outside the gene matches: 12. In nucleotides, the CDR3 is TGTGCCAGCAGCGACGCCCCAGCGGGAATCTTCAATGAGCAGTTCTTC. Its translation is CASSDAPAGIFNEQFF. Combining the CDR3 with reference TRBV9 and TRBJ2-1 gives the whole variable domain DSGVTQTPKHLITATGQRVTLRCSPRSGDLSVYWYQQSLDQGLQFLIQYYNGEERAKGNILERFSAQQFPDLHSELNLSSLELGDSALYFCASSDAPAGIFNEQFFGPGTRLTVL.

J is TRBJ2-1 and V is TRBV15; a possible D gene is TRBD1 (6 bases). CDR3 length: 13 residues. CDR1 and CDR2 (germline): LNHNV, YYDKDF (reference sequence). V was clipped by 10 bases and J by 2 bases, with 12 bases between them. CDR3 sequence reads: CASSGVPYNEQFF. The CDR3 DNA follows: TGTGCCAGCTCAGGGGTCCCCTACAATGAGCAGTTCTTC.

This chain connects TRBV4-2 to TRBJ2-3; possible D gene TRBD2, 5 bases. Trimming shortened V by 0 bases and J by 4 bases, and 11 bases separated the two germline ends. Germline lookup yields CDR1 LGHNA and CDR2 YNFKEQ. The CDR3 sequence is 15 residues long. CDR3 loop: CASSQEGLAADTQYF. For the CDR3, the DNA is TGTGCCAGCAGCCAAGAAGGCCTAGCTGCAGATACGCAGTATTTT.

The CDR3: CASSPGQPNSPLHF. CDR3 bases: TGTGCCAGCAGCCCGGGACAGCCGAATTCACCCCTCCACTTT. The chain couples TRBV7-9 to TRBJ1-6, with 7 bases that match TRBD1. The germline V gene has CDR1 SEHNR and CDR2 FQNEAQ (reference sequence). CDR3 size: 14 residues. The V gene end was trimmed by 5 bases and the J gene end by 7 bases; junction bases not matched to a gene: 5.

The V call is TRBV19, the J call TRBJ1-1; weak D call: TRBD1 (5 bases). This CDR3 contains 15 residues. The germline gives CDR1 LNHDA, CDR2 SQIVND (reference sequence). V gave up 5 bases and J gave up 3 bases, with 16 bases separating them. CDR3 nucleotides: TGTGCCAGTAGTCCGATGTGGGGGGGGGACACTGAAGCTTTCTTT. Residues: CASSPMWGGDTEAFF.

A single count supports this clone. The sample contains more than one DNA sequence encoding this CDR3. The rearrangement links TRBV12-3 or TRBV12-4 to TRBJ2-1; D unclear. This CDR3 has 12 residues. V dropped 2 bases and J dropped 8 bases, with 7 bases sitting between them. CDR3 nucleotides: TGTGCCAGCAGTTTAACGAGCGATGAGCAGTTCTTC. Encoded protein: CASSLTSDEQFF.

The V call is TRBV28, the J call TRBJ2-7; 7 nucleotides match TRBD1. CDR3 length: 12 residues. From germline, CDR1 is MDHEN and CDR2 SYDVKM. V lost 5 bases and J lost 7; bases outside the gene matches: 5. In nucleotides, the CDR3 is TGTGCCAGCAGTACAGGGGCGAAGGAGCAGTACGTC. Translated: CASSTGAKEQYV.